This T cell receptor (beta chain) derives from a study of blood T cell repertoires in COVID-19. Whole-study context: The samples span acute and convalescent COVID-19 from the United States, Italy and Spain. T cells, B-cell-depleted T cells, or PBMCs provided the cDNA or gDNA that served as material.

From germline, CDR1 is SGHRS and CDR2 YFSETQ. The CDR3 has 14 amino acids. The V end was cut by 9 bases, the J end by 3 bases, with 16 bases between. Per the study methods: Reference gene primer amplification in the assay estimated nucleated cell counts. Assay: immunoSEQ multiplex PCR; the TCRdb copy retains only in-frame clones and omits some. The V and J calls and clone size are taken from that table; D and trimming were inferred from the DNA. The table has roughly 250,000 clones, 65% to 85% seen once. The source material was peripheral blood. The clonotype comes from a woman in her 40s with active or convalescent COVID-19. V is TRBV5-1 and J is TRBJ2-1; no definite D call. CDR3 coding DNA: TGCGCCACCGCGGCCCTTACGGGCTACAATGAGCAGTTCTTC. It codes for CATAALTGYNEQFF.